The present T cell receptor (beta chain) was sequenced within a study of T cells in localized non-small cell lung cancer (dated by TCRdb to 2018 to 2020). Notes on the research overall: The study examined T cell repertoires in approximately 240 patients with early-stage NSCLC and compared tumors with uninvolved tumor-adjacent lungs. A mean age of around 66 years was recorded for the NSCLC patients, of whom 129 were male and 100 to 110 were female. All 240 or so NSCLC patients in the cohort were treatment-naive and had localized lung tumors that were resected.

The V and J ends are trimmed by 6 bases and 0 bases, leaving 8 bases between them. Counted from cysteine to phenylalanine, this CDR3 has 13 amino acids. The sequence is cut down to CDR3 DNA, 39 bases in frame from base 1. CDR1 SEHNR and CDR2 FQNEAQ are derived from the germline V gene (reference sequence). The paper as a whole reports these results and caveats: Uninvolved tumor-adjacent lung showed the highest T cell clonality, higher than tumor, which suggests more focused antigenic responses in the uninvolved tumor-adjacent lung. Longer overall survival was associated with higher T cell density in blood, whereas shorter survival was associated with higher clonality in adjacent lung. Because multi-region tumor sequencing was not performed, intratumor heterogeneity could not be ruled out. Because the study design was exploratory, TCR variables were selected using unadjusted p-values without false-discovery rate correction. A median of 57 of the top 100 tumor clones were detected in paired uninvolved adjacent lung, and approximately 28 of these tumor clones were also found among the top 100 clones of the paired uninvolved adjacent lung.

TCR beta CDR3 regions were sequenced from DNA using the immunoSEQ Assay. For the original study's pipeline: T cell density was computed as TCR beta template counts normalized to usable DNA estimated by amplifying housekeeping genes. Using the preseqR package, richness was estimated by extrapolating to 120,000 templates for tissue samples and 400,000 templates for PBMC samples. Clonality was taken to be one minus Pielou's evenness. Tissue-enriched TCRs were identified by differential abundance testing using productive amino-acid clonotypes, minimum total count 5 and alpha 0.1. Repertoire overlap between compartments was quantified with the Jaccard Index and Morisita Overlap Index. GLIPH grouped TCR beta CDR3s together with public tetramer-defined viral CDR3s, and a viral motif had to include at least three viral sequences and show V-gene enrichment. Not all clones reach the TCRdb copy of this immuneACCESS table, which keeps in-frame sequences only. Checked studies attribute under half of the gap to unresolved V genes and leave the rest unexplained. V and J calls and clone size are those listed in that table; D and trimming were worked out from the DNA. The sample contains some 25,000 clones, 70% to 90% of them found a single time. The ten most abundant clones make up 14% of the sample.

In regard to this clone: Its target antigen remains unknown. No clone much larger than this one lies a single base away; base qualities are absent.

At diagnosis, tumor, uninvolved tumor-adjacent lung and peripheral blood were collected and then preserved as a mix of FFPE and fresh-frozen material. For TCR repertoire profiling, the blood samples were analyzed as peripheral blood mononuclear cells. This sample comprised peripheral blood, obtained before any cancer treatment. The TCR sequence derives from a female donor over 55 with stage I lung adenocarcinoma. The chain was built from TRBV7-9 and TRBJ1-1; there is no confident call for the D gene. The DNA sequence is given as TGTGCCAGCAGTTGGAGGATGAACACTGAAGCTTTCTTT. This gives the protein CASSWRMNTEAFF.